Presented here are 8 T cell receptor beta chains from one specimen sequenced in a study of T cells after yellow fever vaccination. TCRdb re-called the 5' RACE reads through MiXCR, storing one row per CDR3 protein. The table includes approximately 250,000 distinct CDR3 sequences, roughly 3.7% detected once. Sequences were derived from PBMCs, sampled 15 days after the yellow fever booster vaccination. These TCRs come from a young man who received the YFV17D yellow fever vaccine.

Many counts were recorded for this clonotype. V gene TRBV10-3 combines with J gene TRBJ2-3; D unresolved. Trimming cost V 11 bases and J 4 bases, with 13 bases left between them. Germline lookup yields CDR1 ENHRY and CDR2 SYGVKD. The CDR3 runs 12 residues. The CDR3 is CAVTGEADTQYF. In DNA, the CDR3 is TGTGCCGTAACGGGCGAAGCAGATACGCAGTATTTT.

This clonotype was seen many times. The chain is built from TRBV7-2 and TRBJ2-5; 9 bases map to TRBD1. The CDR3 runs to 15 residues. Germline V gives CDR1 SGHTA, CDR2 FQGNSA. Trimming took 5 bases from V and 5 from J; bases not matched to a gene: 9. The CDR3 DNA follows: TGTGCCAGCAGCCTGAGACAGGGGGAGATGGAGACCCAGTACTTC. Translating gives CASSLRQGEMETQYF.

The V call is TRBV3-1, the J call TRBJ2-2; D unresolved. The CDR3 consists of 14 residues. V gave up 1 base and J gave up 2 bases, with 5 bases separating them. The germline gives CDR1 LGHDT, CDR2 YNNKEL (reference sequence). In nucleotides, the CDR3 is TGTGCCAGCAGCCAAGCTAGTAACACCGGGGAGCTGTTTTTT. Amino acid sequence: CASSQASNTGELFF.

This clonotype was detected ten times or more. The rearrangement uses TRBV29-1 and TRBJ2-1, with a possible D match to TRBD2 (5 bases). In germline, CDR1 is SQVTM, CDR2 ANQGSEA. Trimming left V 4 bases short and J 4 bases short, with 11 bases between. The CDR3 covers 13 residues. CDR3 DNA: TGCAGCGTTGTGACTACACCTTACAATGAGCAGTTCTTC. Translating gives CSVVTTPYNEQFF.

This clonotype was recorded at least ten times. V gene TRBV9 combines with J gene TRBJ1-2; the match to TRBD1 covers 7 bases. The CDR3 spans 17 residues. V was pared by 2 bases and J by 4 bases, with 14 bases of the junction left unmatched. Germline V gene lookup returns CDR1 SGDLS and CDR2 YYNGEE. CDR3 in DNA: TGTGCCAGCAGCGTGGGGACAGTGTCAACGGGGGTCTATGGCTACACCTTC. Translation: CASSVGTVSTGVYGYTF. The whole variable domain, remainder taken from reference TRBV9 and TRBJ1-2, is DSGVTQTPKHLITATGQRVTLRCSPRSGDLSVYWYQQSLDQGLQFLIQYYNGEERAKGNILERFSAQQFPDLHSELNLSSLELGDSALYFCASSVGTVSTGVYGYTFGSGTRLTVV.

This clonotype was counted ten times or more. The chain links TRBV18 to TRBJ2-5; TRBD2 matches at 7 bases. The germline gives CDR1 KGHSH, CDR2 LQKENI. This CDR3 has 15 amino acids. Trimming removed 2 bases from V and 1 base from J; junction bases left unmatched: 4. The CDR3 nucleotides are TGTGCCAGCTCACCAATGGGGAGGGGCCAAGAGACCCAGTACTTC. It codes for CASSPMGRGQETQYF. Filled out from reference TRBV18 and TRBJ2-5, the complete variable domain reads NAGVMQNPRHLVRRRGQEARLRCSPMKGHSHVYWYRQLPEEGLKFMVYLQKENIIDESGMPKERFSAEFPKEGPSILRIQQVVRGDSAAYFCASSPMGRGQETQYFGPGTRLLVL.

This clonotype has at least ten counts. The chain combines TRBV12-3 or TRBV12-4 with TRBJ2-1, with D tentatively TRBD1 (5 bases). Trimming left V 4 bases short and J 3 bases short, with 13 bases between. This CDR3 comprises 15 residues. CDR3 in DNA: TGTGCCAGCAGTTCTGCTAATAGGGGCTACAATGAGCAGTTCTTC. Amino acid sequence: CASSSANRGYNEQFF.

Many counts were recorded for this clonotype. The chain couples TRBV5-4 to TRBJ2-7, with D possibly matching TRBD2 (6 bases). This CDR3 is built from 16 residues. V was trimmed by 4 bases and J by 3 bases, leaving 20 bases between them. Germline values: CDR1 SGHNT, CDR2 YYREEE (reference sequence). The chain's CDR3 is CASSAQAGSGLYEQYF. CDR3 DNA: TGTGCCAGCAGCGCACAAGCAGGGTCGGGACTCTACGAGCAGTACTTC. Supplemented by reference TRBV5-4 and TRBJ2-7, the full variable domain reads ETGVTQSPTHLIKTRGQQVTLRCSSQSGHNTVSWYQQALGQGPQFIFQYYREEENGRGNFPPRFSGLQFPNYSSELNVNALELDDSALYLCASSAQAGSGLYEQYFGPGTRLTVT.